This TCR beta chain was obtained from a study of CD8 T cells in Susac syndrome (dated by TCRdb to between 2018 and 2020). At the level of the whole study: Whether CD8+ T cell activation and differentiation in Susac syndrome was antigen driven was tested using repertoire sequencing. CD8+ T cell repertoire clonality was compared between eleven to twelve healthy donors, approximately 14 Susac syndrome patients and approximately 15 multiple sclerosis patients.

Peripheral blood CD8+ and CD4+ T cells from healthy donors, Susac syndrome patients and multiple sclerosis patients were profiled using high-throughput TCR beta sequencing. The multiple sclerosis controls were treatment-naive patients whose relapsing-remitting disease, either stable or active, fulfilled the revised McDonald criteria. Bulk CD8+ and CD4+ T cells were purified by magnetic negative isolation, while CD8+ TEMRA cells were enriched using FACS. Blood was collected in EDTA tubes and processed within 24 hours, with PBMCs isolated through density gradient centrifugation. PBMCs destined for TCR sequencing were cryopreserved in liquid nitrogen and later thawed in a 37 °C water bath. The sorted or isolated CD4+, CD8+ and CD8+ TEMRA cells had a purity of 90% or higher. Summary of the overall study and its limitations: The study acknowledged that relatively few individuals were included in the TCR sequencing and HLA analysis.

About this clonotype: Its antigen specificity is not known. Base qualities are not recorded, but no much larger clone differs from it by a single base.

RNA was extracted using the RNeasy kit, and about 0.5 to 1 microgram was reverse transcribed with random hexamers. The immunoSEQ multiplex PCR assay, covering 54 Vbeta and 13 Jbeta segments, was used to amplify TCR beta CDR3 regions. PCR amplification bias was corrected using a synthetic template baseline for primer optimization and computational correction. As for the authors' bioinformatics: Reads were annotated to V, D and J genes per IMGT and analyzed with immunoSEQ Analyzer, keeping only productive sequences. Clonality was computed as one minus Shannon entropy normalized by log2 of the number of productive unique sequences. For each patient and control, public and private clones were evaluated among the 100 most prevalent clones. Clones were defined as Susac-specific when absent from the healthy and MS cohorts, from some 1,100 published viral clones and from other ImmuneACCESS disease sequences. The public reads were quality trimmed at Q25 with fastp and then assembled into clones with MiXCR by TCRdb, keeping productive beta chains. Rows with a matching CDR3 protein are joined into one entry that keeps the most common DNA and genes. In this record, the V and J calls reflect TCRdb's handling and not the investigators' own analysis. This sample holds hundreds of thousands of distinct CDR3 sequences; more than 70% were observed only once. Of the sample, 0.09% to 0.15% falls within the top ten clones.

The sequence was collected from a human donor with multiple sclerosis. Sequenced material: CD8+ T cells from PBMCs.

The nucleotide sequence is TGTGCCAGCAGCTTAGATCGGCAGATGTTTGCCTACGAGCAGTACTTC. It translates to CASSLDRQMFAYEQYF. The V and J genes are TRBV11-3 and TRBJ2-7, with the D gene too uncertain to name. The CDR3 contains 16 residues, cysteine and phenylalanine counted. Only the CDR3 part of the read is kept: 48 bases, read in frame from the first base. The germline V gene specifies SGHNT as CDR1 and YENEEA as CDR2. The junction shows trimming of 0 bases on V and 2 bases on J, plus 14 bases between the germline ends.